This T cell receptor (beta chain) came from a study of persistence of HIV-infected CD4 T cells. Germline values: CDR1 KGHDR, CDR2 SFDVKD. J was trimmed by 0 bases and V by 4 bases; bases with no gene match: 9. This CDR3 comprises 19 residues. Cells were stimulated nonspecifically with anti-CD3/anti-CD28 magnetic beads. Responding CD4+ T cells were sorted by upregulation of both CD40 ligand and CD69. Suppressive ART was started during chronic HIV-1 infection in these adults. For at least 4 years, plasma HIV-1 RNA was undetectable (<50 copies/mL). Sequencing used immunoSEQ version 4 in survey mode. This table comes from immunoSEQ multiplex PCR, and its TCRdb copy is limited to in-frame clones, with some not included. Of about 45,000 clones listed, about 88% are singletons. As for this clone: Its antigen is not known.

The sequencing used CD4+ T cells sorted from PBMCs after approximately 19-hour stimulation, collected from a patient who received antiretroviral therapy. The rearrangement uses TRBV24-1 and TRBJ2-1, with 12 bases that match TRBD2. This sequence originates from an adult woman with HIV who was CMV-seropositive. For the CDR3, the DNA is TGTGCCACCAGTGACGTCCTAGCGGGGGGGCCAAGCTCCTACAATGAGCAGTTCTTC. Residues: CATSDVLAGGPSSYNEQFF.